This TCR beta chain originates from a study of blood T cell repertoires in COVID-19. Study-level information: Sites in the United States, Italy and Spain provided acute and convalescent COVID-19 samples.

Germline CDR1 LNHDA, CDR2 SQIVND (reference sequence). V dropped 4 bases and J dropped 2 bases, with 12 bases sitting between them. The CDR3 has 15 amino acids. In the study's own analysis: Reference gene primer amplification in the assay estimated nucleated cell counts. Sequencing used immunoSEQ multiplex PCR; TCRdb keeps in-frame clones, though not all of them. V, J and clone size were drawn from that table, and D and trimming were deduced from the DNA. The top ten hold roughly 12% of the sample, which has about 100,000 clones, just under 80% seen once. The sequenced sample consisted of peripheral blood. This clonotype was obtained from an older woman with acute or convalescent COVID-19. This chain connects TRBV19 to TRBJ1-5, with TRBD1 as a possible D gene (6 bases). CDR3: CASSTQGSGNQPQHF. The CDR3 DNA sequence: TGTGCCAGTAGTACTCAGGGGAGCGGCAATCAGCCCCAGCATTTT.